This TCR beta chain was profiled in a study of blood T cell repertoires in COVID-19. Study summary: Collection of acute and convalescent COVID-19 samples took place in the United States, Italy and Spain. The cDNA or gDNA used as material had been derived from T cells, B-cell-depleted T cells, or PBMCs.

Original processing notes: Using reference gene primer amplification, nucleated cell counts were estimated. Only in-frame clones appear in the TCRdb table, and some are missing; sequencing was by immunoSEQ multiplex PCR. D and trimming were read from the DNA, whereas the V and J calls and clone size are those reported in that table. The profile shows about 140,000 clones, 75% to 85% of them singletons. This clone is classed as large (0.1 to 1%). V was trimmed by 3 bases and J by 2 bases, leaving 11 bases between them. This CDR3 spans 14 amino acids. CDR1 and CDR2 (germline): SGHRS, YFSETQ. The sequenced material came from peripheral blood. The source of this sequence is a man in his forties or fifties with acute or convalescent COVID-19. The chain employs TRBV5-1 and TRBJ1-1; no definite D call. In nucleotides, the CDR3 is TGCGCCAGCAGCTCGTACTCATTAAACACTGAAGCTTTCTTT. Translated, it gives CASSSYSLNTEAFF. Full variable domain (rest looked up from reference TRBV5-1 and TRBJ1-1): KAGVTQTPRYLIKTRGQQVTLSCSPISGHRSVSWYQQTPGQGLQFLFEYFSETQRNKGNFPGRFSGRQFSNSRSEMNVSTLELGDSALYLCASSSYSLNTEAFFGQGTRLTVV.